Listed here are 9 T cell receptor beta chains from one sample, sequenced in a study of CD8+ T cells in alopecia areata. Extracted RNA was reverse transcribed into cDNA, the sequencing template. This table comes from immunoSEQ multiplex PCR, and its TCRdb copy is limited to in-frame clones, with some not included. The data hold 55,000 to 65,000 clones, with around 47% observed a single time. Sequencing was done on a sample of NKG2D-low CD8+ T cells sorted from blood. The receptors were sampled from a human donor with alopecia areata.

A single count supports this clone. The V and J genes are TRBV5-6 and TRBJ2-2, with 8 bases matching TRBD2. Germline V gene data show CDR1 as SGHDT and CDR2 as YYEEEE. J gave up 6 bases and V 3 bases, and 7 bases lay outside the gene matches. This CDR3 comprises 15 residues. As DNA, the CDR3 is TGTGCCAGCAGCTCGAGCGGGAGTGGCTCCGGGGAGCTGTTTTTT. This sequence encodes CASSSSGSGSGELFF.

The V and J genes are TRBV5-6 and TRBJ1-1, with D hard to call. V lost 2 bases and J 7 bases, leaving 15 bases between the germline ends. The CDR3 covers 14 residues. CDR1 SGHDT and CDR2 YYEEEE come from the germline V gene. In DNA, the CDR3 is TGTGCCAGCAGCTTTCGGCAGTTACCCGATGAAGCTTTCTTT. This codes for CASSFRQLPDEAFF.

This rearrangement joins TRBV30 to TRBJ2-2, with D unclear. The germline CDR1 and CDR2 sequences are GTSNPN and SVGIG (reference sequence). This CDR3 is built from 15 residues. V was clipped by 0 bases and J by 3 bases, with 11 bases between them. The CDR3 loop is CAWSVRASDTGELFF. The CDR3 region has the DNA TGTGCCTGGAGTGTAAGAGCAAGTGACACCGGGGAGCTGTTTTTT.

The chain recombines TRBV19 with TRBJ1-5, with 10 nucleotides matching TRBD1. This CDR3 region has 15 residues. CDR1 is LNHDA, CDR2 SQIVND, per germline (reference sequence). The J segment lost 2 bases and the V segment lost 8 bases, leaving 6 bases of the junction unmatched. Here the CDR3 DNA reads TGTGCCAGTTCGACAGGGGGCCGAGGCAATCAGCCCCAGCATTTT. Its protein product is CASSTGGRGNQPQHF. Complete variable domain (other parts from reference TRBV19 and TRBJ1-5): DGGITQSPKYLFRKEGQNVTLSCEQNLNHDAMYWYRQDPGQGLRLIYYSQIVNDFQKGDIAEGYSVSREKKESFPLTVTSAQKNPTAFYLCASSTGGRGNQPQHFGDGTRLSIL.

This clone turned up a few times. The chain combines TRBV7-6 with TRBJ2-7; 8 nucleotides line up with TRBD2. Germline V lookup: CDR1 SGHVS, CDR2 FNYEAQ. The CDR3 totals 12 residues. V gave up 5 bases and J gave up 4 bases; unmatched junction bases: 1. The CDR3 is CASSRGGYEQYF. DNA of the CDR3: TGTGCCAGCAGCCGGGGGGGATACGAGCAGTACTTC.

The chain couples TRBV5-1 to TRBJ2-3; D gene unclear. The germline V gene has CDR1 SGHRS and CDR2 YFSETQ. V shed 4 bases and J shed 4 bases, with 22 bases lying between them. The CDR3 contains 17 residues. The CDR3 protein is CASSLWIERSPPDTQYF. The CDR3 coding sequence is TGCGCCAGCAGCCTCTGGATCGAGCGTTCACCACCAGATACGCAGTATTTT.

V usage is TRBV5-6 and J usage is TRBJ2-6; D possibly uses TRBD1 or TRBD2 (5 bases each). The CDR3 has 15 amino acids. Trimming pared 6 bases from V and 4 bases from J, leaving 14 bases between. The germline V gene encodes CDR1 SGHDT and CDR2 YYEEEE. The CDR3 nucleotides are TGTGCCAGCACCCAATGGGGGACCGGGGCCAACGTCCTGACTTTC. This gives the protein CASTQWGTGANVLTF.

CDR3 in DNA: TGTGCCAGCAGTTTTCAAGCGTACCAAGAGACCCAGTACTTC. As protein: CASSFQAYQETQYF. The genes are TRBV28 and TRBJ2-5; D call uncertain. The CDR3 totals 14 residues. V was pared by 3 bases and J by 0 bases, with 8 bases between. Germline loops: CDR1 MDHEN, CDR2 SYDVKM.

The genes are TRBV7-2 and TRBJ2-1; no clear D. The CDR3 loop spans 16 amino acids. Germline CDR1 SGHTA, CDR2 FQGNSA. V lost 3 bases and J 1 base, leaving 13 bases between the germline ends. CDR3 amino acids: CASSFRSTPSYNEQFF. The CDR3 DNA follows: TGTGCCAGCAGCTTCCGGAGCACACCATCCTACAATGAGCAGTTCTTC.